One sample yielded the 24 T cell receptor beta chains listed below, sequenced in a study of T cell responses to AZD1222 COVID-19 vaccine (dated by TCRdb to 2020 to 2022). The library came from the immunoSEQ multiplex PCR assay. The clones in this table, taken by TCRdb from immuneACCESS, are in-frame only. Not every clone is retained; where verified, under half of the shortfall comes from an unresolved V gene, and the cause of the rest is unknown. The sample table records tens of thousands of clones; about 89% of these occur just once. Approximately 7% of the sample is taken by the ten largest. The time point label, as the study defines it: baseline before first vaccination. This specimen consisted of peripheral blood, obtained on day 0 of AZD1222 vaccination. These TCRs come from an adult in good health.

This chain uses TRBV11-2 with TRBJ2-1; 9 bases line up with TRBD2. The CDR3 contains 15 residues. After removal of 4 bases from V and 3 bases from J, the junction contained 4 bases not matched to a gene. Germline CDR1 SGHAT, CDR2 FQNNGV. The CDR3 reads CASSSRLAVYNEQFF. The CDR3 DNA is TGTGCCAGCAGCTCCAGACTAGCGGTCTACAATGAGCAGTTCTTC. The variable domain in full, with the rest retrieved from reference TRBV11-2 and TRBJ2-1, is EAGVAQSPRYKIIEKRQSVAFWCNPISGHATLYWYQQILGQGPKLLIQFQNNGVVDDSQLPKDRFSAERLKGVDSTLKIQPAKLEDSAVYLCASSSRLAVYNEQFFGPGTRLTVL.

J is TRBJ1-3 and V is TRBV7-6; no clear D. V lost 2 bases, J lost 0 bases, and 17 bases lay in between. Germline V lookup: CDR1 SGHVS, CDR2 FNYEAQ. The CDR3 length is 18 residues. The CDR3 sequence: CASSLSSTTANSGNTIYF. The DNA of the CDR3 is TGTGCCAGCAGCTTATCCTCCACGACGGCCAACTCTGGAAACACCATATATTTT.

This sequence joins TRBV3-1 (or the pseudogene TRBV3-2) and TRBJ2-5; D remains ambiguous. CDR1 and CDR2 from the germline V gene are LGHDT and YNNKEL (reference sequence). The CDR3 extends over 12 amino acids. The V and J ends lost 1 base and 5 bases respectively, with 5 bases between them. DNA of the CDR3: TGTGCCAGCAGCCAAGGGCGGGAGACCCAGTACTTC. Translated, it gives CASSQGRETQYF.

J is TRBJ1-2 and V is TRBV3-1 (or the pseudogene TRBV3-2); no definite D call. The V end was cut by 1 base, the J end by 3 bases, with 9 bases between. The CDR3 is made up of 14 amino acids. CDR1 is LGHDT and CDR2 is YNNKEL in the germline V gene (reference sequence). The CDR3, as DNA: TGTGCCAGCAGCCAAGGTCAGTCCTACTATGGCTACACCTTC. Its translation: CASSQGQSYYGYTF.

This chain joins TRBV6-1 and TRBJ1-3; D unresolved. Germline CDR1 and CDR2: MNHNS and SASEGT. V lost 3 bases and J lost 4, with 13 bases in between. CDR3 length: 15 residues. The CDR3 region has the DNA TGTGCCAGCAGTGAGGTGGAGGCCGAGGGAAACACCATATATTTT. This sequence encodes CASSEVEAEGNTIYF.

The DNA for the CDR3 is TGTGCCAGAAATCAAAGGTTGAAGACCTATGGCTACACCTTC. This codes for CARNQRLKTYGYTF. The J gene is TRBJ1-2, the V gene TRBV4-2; D gene unclear. Germline loops: CDR1 LGHNA, CDR2 YNFKEQ. The CDR3 is made up of 14 amino acids. Trimming removed 9 bases from V and 4 bases from J, with 18 bases in between.

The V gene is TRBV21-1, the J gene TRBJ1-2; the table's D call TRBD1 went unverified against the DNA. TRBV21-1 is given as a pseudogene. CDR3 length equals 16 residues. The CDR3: CASSKRRGPGDYGYTF. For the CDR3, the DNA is TGTGCCAGCAGCAAACGTAGGGGGCCGGGTGACTATGGCTACACCTTC.

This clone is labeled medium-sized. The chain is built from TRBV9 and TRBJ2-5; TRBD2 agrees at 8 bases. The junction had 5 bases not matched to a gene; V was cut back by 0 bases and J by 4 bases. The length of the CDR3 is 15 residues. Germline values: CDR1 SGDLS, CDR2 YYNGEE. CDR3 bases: TGTGCCAGCAGCGTAGCGGGAGGGCCTTTAGAGACCCAGTACTTC. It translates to CASSVAGGPLETQYF.

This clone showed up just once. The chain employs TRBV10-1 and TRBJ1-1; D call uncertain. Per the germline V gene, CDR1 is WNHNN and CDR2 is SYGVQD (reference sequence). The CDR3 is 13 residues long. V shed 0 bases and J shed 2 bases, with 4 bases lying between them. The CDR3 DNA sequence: TGCGCCAGCAGTGAGTCGCACAACACTGAAGCTTTCTTT. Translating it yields CASSESHNTEAFF.

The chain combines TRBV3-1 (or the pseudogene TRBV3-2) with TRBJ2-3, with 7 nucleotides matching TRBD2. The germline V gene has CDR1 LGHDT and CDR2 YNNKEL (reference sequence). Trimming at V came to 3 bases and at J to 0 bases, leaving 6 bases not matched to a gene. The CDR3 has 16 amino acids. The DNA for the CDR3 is TGTGCCAGCAGCCATTACAGCGGGGCAAGCACAGATACGCAGTATTTT. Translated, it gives CASSHYSGASTDTQYF.

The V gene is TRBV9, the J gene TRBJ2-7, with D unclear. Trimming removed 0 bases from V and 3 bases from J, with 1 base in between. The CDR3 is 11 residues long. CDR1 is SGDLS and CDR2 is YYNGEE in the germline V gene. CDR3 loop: CASSVGYEQYF. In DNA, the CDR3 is TGTGCCAGCAGCGTAGGCTACGAGCAGTACTTC.

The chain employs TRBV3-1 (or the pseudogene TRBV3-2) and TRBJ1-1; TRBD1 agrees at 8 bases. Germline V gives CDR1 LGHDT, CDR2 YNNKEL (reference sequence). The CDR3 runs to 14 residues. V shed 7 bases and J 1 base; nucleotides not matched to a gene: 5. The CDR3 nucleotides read TGTGCCAGCACCCCCGACAGGGGGAACACTGAAGCTTTCTTT. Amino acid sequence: CASTPDRGNTEAFF.

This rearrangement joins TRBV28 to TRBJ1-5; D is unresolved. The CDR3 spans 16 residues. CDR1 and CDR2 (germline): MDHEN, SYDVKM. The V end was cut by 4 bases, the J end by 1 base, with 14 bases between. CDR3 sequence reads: CASSSEIGSSNQPQHF. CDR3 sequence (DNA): TGTGCCAGCAGTTCCGAGATCGGCAGCAGCAATCAGCCCCAGCATTTT.

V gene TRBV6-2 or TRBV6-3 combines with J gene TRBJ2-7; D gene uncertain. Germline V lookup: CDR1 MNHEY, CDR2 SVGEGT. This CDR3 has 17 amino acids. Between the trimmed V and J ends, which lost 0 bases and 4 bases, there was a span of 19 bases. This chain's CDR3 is CASSYSVRVAVSYEQYF. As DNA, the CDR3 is TGTGCCAGCAGTTACTCGGTCCGGGTGGCCGTTTCATACGAGCAGTACTTC.

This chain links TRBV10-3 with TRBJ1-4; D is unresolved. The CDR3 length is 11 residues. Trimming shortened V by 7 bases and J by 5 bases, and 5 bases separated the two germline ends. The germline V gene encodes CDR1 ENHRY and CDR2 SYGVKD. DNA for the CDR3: TGTGCCATCAAAGAGAATGAAAAACTGTTTTTT. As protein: CAIKENEKLFF.

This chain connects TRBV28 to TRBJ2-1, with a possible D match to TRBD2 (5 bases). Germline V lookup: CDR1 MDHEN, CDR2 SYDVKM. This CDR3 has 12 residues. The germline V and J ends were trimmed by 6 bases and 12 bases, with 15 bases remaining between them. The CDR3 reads CASSGGPVGQFF. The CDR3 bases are TGTGCCAGCAGCGGCGGGCCCGTGGGGCAGTTCTTC. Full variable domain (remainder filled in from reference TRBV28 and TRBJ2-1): DVKVTQSSRYLVKRTGEKVFLECVQDMDHENMFWYRQDPGLGLRLIYFSYDVKMKEKGDIPEGYSVSREKKERFSLILESASTNQTSMYLCASSGGPVGQFFGPGTRLTVL.

The CDR3 region has the DNA TGTGCCACCAGTGATAGGGGCACTAGCGGGAGCCTCTACGAGCAGTACTTC. Its translation is CATSDRGTSGSLYEQYF. The chain uses TRBV24-1 and TRBJ2-7; 11 bases align to TRBD2. With V trimmed by 3 bases and J by 3 bases, 9 bases remained unmatched. CDR3 length: 17 residues. Germline assignment: CDR1 KGHDR and CDR2 SFDVKD.

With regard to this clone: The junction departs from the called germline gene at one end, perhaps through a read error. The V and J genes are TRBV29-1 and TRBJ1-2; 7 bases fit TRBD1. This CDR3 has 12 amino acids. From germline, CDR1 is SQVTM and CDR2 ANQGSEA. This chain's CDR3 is CSGEDRVYGHTF. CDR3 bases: TGCAGCGGGGAAGACAGGGTGTATGGCCACACCTTC. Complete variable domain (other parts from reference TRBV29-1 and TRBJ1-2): SAVISQKPSRDICQRGTSLTIQCQVDSQVTMMFWYRQQPGQSLTLIATANQGSEATYESGFVIDKFPISRPNLTFSTLTVSNMSPEDSSIYLCSGEDRVYGHTFGSGTRLTVV.

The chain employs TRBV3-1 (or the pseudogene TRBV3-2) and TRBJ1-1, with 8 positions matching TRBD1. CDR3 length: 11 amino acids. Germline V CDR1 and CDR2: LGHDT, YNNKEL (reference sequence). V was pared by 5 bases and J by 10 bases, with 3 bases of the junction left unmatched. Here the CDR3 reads CASSTGQGAFF. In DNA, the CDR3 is TGTGCCAGCAGCACAGGACAGGGAGCTTTCTTT.

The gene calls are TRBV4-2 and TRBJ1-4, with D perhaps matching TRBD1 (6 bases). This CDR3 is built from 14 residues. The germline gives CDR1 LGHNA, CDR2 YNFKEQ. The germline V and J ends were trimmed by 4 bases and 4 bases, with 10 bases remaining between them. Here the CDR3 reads CASSPRGINEKLFF. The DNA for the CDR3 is TGTGCCAGCAGCCCAAGGGGGATTAATGAAAAACTGTTTTTT.

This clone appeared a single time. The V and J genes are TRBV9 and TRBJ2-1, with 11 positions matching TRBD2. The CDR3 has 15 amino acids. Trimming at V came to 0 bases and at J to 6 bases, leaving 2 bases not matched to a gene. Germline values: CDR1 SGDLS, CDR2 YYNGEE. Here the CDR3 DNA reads TGTGCCAGCAGCGTAGTAGCGGGAGGGCTCAATGAGCAGTTCTTC. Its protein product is CASSVVAGGLNEQFF.

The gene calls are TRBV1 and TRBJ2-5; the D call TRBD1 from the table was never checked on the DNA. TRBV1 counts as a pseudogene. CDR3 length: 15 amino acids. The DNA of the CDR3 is TGCACCAGCAGCCAGGGGCCTTTTCCTCAAGAGACCCAGTACTTC. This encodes CTSSQGPFPQETQYF.

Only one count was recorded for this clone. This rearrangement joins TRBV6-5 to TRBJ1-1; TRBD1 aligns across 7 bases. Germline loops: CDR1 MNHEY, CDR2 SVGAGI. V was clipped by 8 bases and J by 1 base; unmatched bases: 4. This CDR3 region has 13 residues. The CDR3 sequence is CASEGQKNTEAFF. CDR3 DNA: TGTGCCAGCGAGGGACAGAAGAACACTGAAGCTTTCTTT.

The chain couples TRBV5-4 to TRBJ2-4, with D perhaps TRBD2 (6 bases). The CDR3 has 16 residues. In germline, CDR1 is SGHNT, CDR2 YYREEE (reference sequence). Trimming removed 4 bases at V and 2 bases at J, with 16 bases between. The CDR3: CASSPPGLLTKNIQYF. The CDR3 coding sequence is TGTGCCAGCAGCCCGCCGGGACTGTTAACCAAAAACATTCAGTACTTC. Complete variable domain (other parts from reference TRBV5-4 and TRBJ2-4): ETGVTQSPTHLIKTRGQQVTLRCSSQSGHNTVSWYQQALGQGPQFIFQYYREEENGRGNFPPRFSGLQFPNYSSELNVNALELDDSALYLCASSPPGLLTKNIQYFGAGTRLSVL.